This is a list of T cell receptor beta chains from one sample in a study of blood T cell repertoires in COVID-19. Sequencing was performed with immunoSEQ multiplex PCR; in TCRdb, only in-frame clones are kept and a portion is missing. The table shows about 200,000 clones, with 70% to 90% occurring only once. The sequenced sample was peripheral blood. The receptor set was obtained from a man aged 55 to 70 with COVID-19, enrolled during active disease. Each CDR3 is given with its conserved first and last residue. D genes are given only for firm matches. Only part of the rows carry a size: once, few, many, or a class if the clone is expanded.

d_call	clone_size	v_call	cdr3_length	j_call	cdr3_aa	cdr3_nt
TRBD1	NA	TRBV5-8	14	TRBJ1-6	CASSVGQGASPLHF	TGTGCCAGCAGCGTTGGACAGGGAGCCTCCCCCCTCCACTTT
TRBD1	NA	TRBV3-1/TRBV3-2	15	TRBJ1-2	CASSHWTGGSYGYTF	TGTGCCAGCAGCCATTGGACAGGAGGCTCCTATGGCTACACCTTC
TRBD1	NA	TRBV28	15	TRBJ2-1	CASSSGQATINEQFF	TGTGCCAGCAGTTCGGGACAGGCGACAATCAATGAGCAGTTCTTC
NA	NA	TRBV5-6	12	TRBJ2-7	CASSLVRGEQYF	TGTGCCAGCAGCTTGGTCAGAGGCGAGCAGTACTTC
NA	once	TRBV28	15	TRBJ2-1	CASSLLRLANNEQFF	TGTGCCAGCAGTTTATTGCGTCTAGCTAACAATGAGCAGTTCTTC
TRBD1	NA	TRBV18	15	TRBJ2-2	CASSPSTGAAGELFF	TGTGCCAGCTCACCTTCAACAGGGGCGGCCGGGGAGCTGTTTTTT
TRBD1	NA	TRBV30	15	TRBJ2-2	CAWSHRGRGTGELFF	TGTGCCTGGAGTCACAGGGGGCGCGGAACCGGGGAGCTGTTTTTT
TRBD1	NA	TRBV5-1	14	TRBJ1-2	CASSLGQGSYGYTF	TGCGCCAGCAGCCTCGGACAGGGGAGTTATGGCTACACCTTC
TRBD1	NA	TRBV13	14	TRBJ1-1	CASSPGTANTEAFF	TGTGCCAGCAGCCCCGGGACAGCGAACACTGAAGCTTTCTTT
NA	NA	TRBV4-1	15	TRBJ2-1	CASSQDGRSSNEQFF	TGCGCCAGCAGCCAAGATGGGAGATCGAGCAATGAGCAGTTCTTC
NA	NA	TRBV20-1	13	TRBJ2-3	CSASVRATDTQYF	TGCAGTGCTAGTGTGAGGGCCACAGATACGCAGTATTTT
NA	NA	TRBV5-8	12	TRBJ1-2	CASSRANYGYTF	TGTGCCAGCAGCCGAGCTAACTATGGCTACACCTTC
NA	NA	TRBV7-9	13	TRBJ2-7	CASTDGSSYEQYF	TGTGCCAGCACGGACGGGAGTTCCTACGAGCAGTACTTC
NA	NA	TRBV15	15	TRBJ1-1	CATSRDAGKNTEAFF	TGTGCCACCAGCAGAGATGCAGGAAAGAACACTGAAGCTTTCTTT
NA	NA	TRBV6-5	14	TRBJ2-1	CASSYSRITRAQFF	TGTGCCAGCAGTTACTCGAGGATTACCCGAGCGCAGTTCTTC
NA	NA	TRBV19	12	TRBJ1-2	CASSLTGGGYTF	TGTGCCAGTAGTTTAACCGGCGGTGGCTACACCTTC
NA	few	TRBV27	16	TRBJ1-3	CASSHLGGAGGNTIYF	TGTGCCAGCAGCCATCTCGGGGGGGCCGGTGGAAACACCATATATTTT
NA	NA	TRBV7-9	13	TRBJ1-2	CASSLGQNYGYTF	TGTGCCAGCAGCTTAGGGCAGAACTATGGCTACACCTTC
TRBD1	NA	TRBV5-1	13	TRBJ2-2	CASRDRDTGELFF	TGCGCCAGCAGGGACAGGGACACCGGGGAGCTGTTTTTT
TRBD1	NA	TRBV5-6	15	TRBJ2-1	CASSLRLTGGNEQFF	TGTGCCAGCAGCTTAAGACTTACAGGGGGCAATGAGCAGTTCTTC
TRBD1	many	TRBV4-1	19	TRBJ1-2	CASSRQPPGTGGANYGYTF	TGCGCCAGCAGCCGACAACCCCCCGGGACAGGGGGCGCCAACTATGGCTACACCTTC
TRBD1	NA	TRBV19	18	TRBJ1-1	CASSRQARDRRYITEAFF	TGTGCCAGTAGTAGGCAAGCCCGGGACAGGCGATATATCACTGAAGCTTTCTTT
TRBD1	NA	TRBV6-5	15	TRBJ1-3	CASSYSWDRGNTIYF	TGTGCCAGCAGTTACTCGTGGGACAGAGGAAACACCATATATTTT
NA	NA	TRBV12-3/TRBV12-4	13	TRBJ2-6	CASRYSGANVLTF	TGTGCCAGCAGATACTCTGGGGCCAACGTCCTGACTTTC
NA	NA	TRBV5-8	14	TRBJ1-1	CASSLGGFSTEAFF	TGTGCCAGCAGCTTAGGGGGATTTAGCACTGAAGCTTTCTTT
TRBD1	NA	TRBV18	14	TRBJ1-2	CASSPSGGWDGYTF	TGTGCCAGCTCACCTTCAGGGGGCTGGGATGGCTACACCTTC
NA	NA	TRBV27	13	TRBJ1-2	CASSPLTGGGYTF	TGTGCCAGCAGTCCCCTGACAGGAGGAGGCTACACCTTC
NA	once	TRBV11-3	13	TRBJ2-7	CASSSTGIGEQYF	TGTGCCAGCAGCTCCACAGGGATCGGCGAGCAGTACTTC
TRBD2	NA	TRBV27	14	TRBJ2-1	CASRAGGPWRWQFF	TGTGCCAGCCGAGCGGGAGGGCCGTGGCGGTGGCAGTTCTTC
NA	few	TRBV12-5	14	TRBJ1-4	CASGAGRNNEKLFF	TGTGCTAGTGGCGCGGGACGGAATAATGAAAAACTGTTTTTT
NA	NA	TRBV19	15	TRBJ1-3	CASTPGVLFGNTIYF	TGTGCCAGTACCCCAGGTGTATTGTTTGGAAACACCATATATTTT
TRBD1	NA	TRBV28	19	TRBJ1-1	CASTFWRGQQGYLGTEAFF	TGTGCCAGCACCTTTTGGAGGGGACAGCAAGGGTACTTGGGCACTGAAGCTTTCTTT
TRBD2	NA	TRBV19	14	TRBJ2-7	CASSYSGSSYEQYF	TGTGCCAGTAGTTACAGCGGGAGCTCCTACGAGCAGTACTTC
NA	once	TRBV7-2	13	TRBJ1-2	CASSVSRVPGYTF	TGTGCCAGCAGCGTCTCCAGGGTCCCGGGCTACACCTTC
TRBD1	NA	TRBV7-3	15	TRBJ1-3	CASSLNRGYGNTIYF	TGTGCCAGCAGCTTAAACAGGGGATACGGAAACACCATATATTTT
NA	NA	TRBV5-4	14	TRBJ1-1	CASSARDSRTEAFF	TGTGCCAGCAGCGCCCGGGACTCGAGGACTGAAGCTTTCTTT
NA	NA	TRBV6-5	13	TRBJ1-2	CASRPTGDYGYTF	TGTGCCAGCAGACCGACAGGCGACTATGGCTACACCTTC
NA	once	TRBV6-5	13	TRBJ2-6	CASSTGSYIVLTF	TGTGCCAGCAGCACAGGGAGTTATATCGTCCTGACTTTC
TRBD2	NA	TRBV4-1	16	TRBJ2-7	CASSQDEASGAREQYF	TGCGCCAGCAGCCAAGATGAGGCTAGCGGCGCTCGGGAGCAGTACTTC
NA	NA	TRBV7-3	13	TRBJ2-2	CASSLSITGELFF	TGTGCCAGCAGCTTAAGTATAACCGGGGAGCTGTTTTTT
NA	NA	TRBV10-1	16	TRBJ1-1	CASSESIQGVDTEAFF	TGCGCCAGCAGTGAGTCGATCCAGGGTGTGGACACTGAAGCTTTCTTT
NA	NA	TRBV7-2	14	TRBJ1-4	CASSLDSSNEKLFF	TGTGCCAGCAGCTTAGACAGCTCTAATGAAAAACTGTTTTTT
NA	once	TRBV6-1	13	TRBJ1-3	CASSESSGNTIYF	TGTGCCAGCAGTGAGAGCTCTGGAAACACCATATATTTT
TRBD1	NA	TRBV15	14	TRBJ2-1	CATSPRQGWSEQFF	TGTGCCACCAGTCCGAGACAGGGTTGGAGTGAGCAGTTCTTC